This is a list of T cell receptor beta chains from one sample in a study of long-term antiretroviral therapy in people with HIV. The repertoire was sequenced with immunoSEQ multiplex PCR; TCRdb's copy has only in-frame clones and lacks some. The table records about 29,000 clones, about 85% of them present only once. Sequences were derived from unsorted PBMCs, sampled around 5 years before starting antiretroviral therapy. Receptors originate from a man between 50 and 59 years old with HIV. The CDR3 runs from the conserved cysteine through the conserved F or W. D genes are given only for firm matches. Size is omitted from some rows. Given values are once, few, many or a class for expanded clones.

.	.	TRBV10-3	16	TRBJ2-5	CAISEPEGDYQETQYF	TGTGCCATCAGTGAGCCGGAGGGGGACTATCAAGAGACCCAGTACTTC
TRBD2	.	TRBV15	19	TRBJ2-1	CATSRNLAGGLGLYNEQFF	TGTGCCACCAGCAGAAATCTAGCGGGGGGCTTGGGGCTATACAATGAGCAGTTCTTC
.	.	TRBV5-4	15	TRBJ2-7	CASRERRGFYYEQYF	TGTGCCAGCAGGGAGCGTAGAGGCTTTTACTACGAGCAGTACTTC
TRBD1	few	TRBV6-5	14	TRBJ1-2	CASSLQGAHYGYTF	TGTGCCAGCAGTTTACAGGGGGCGCATTATGGCTACACCTTC
.	once	TRBV21-1	16	TRBJ2-1	CASFSDGGRNYNEQFF	TGTGCCAGCTTCTCTGACGGGGGGAGAAACTACAATGAGCAGTTCTTC
TRBD2	.	TRBV28	18	TRBJ2-1	CASSLSATSGGADNEQFF	TGTGCCAGCAGTTTATCCGCCACTAGCGGGGGGGCTGACAATGAGCAGTTCTTC
.	.	TRBV6-1	11	TRBJ1-1	CASKGGTEAFF	TGTGCCAGCAAGGGGGGCACTGAAGCTTTCTTT
.	.	TRBV19	15	TRBJ2-1	CASSWAGNSENEQFF	TGTGCCAGTAGTTGGGCGGGAAACTCAGAGAATGAGCAGTTCTTC
.	.	TRBV19	16	TRBJ1-2	CASSSWTETINYGYTF	TGTGCCAGTAGTTCCTGGACAGAAACTATTAACTATGGCTACACCTTC
.	.	TRBV29-1	14	TRBJ2-2	CSVGAGRHTGELFF	TGCAGCGTTGGTGCGGGAAGGCACACCGGGGAGCTGTTTTTT
TRBD1	.	TRBV5-1	14	TRBJ1-2	CASSQSGDRHGYTF	TGCGCCAGCAGCCAGTCCGGGGACAGGCATGGCTACACCTTC
TRBD1	.	TRBV18	14	TRBJ1-1	CASSLTGGGTEAFF	TGTGCCAGCTCACTTACAGGGGGGGGCACTGAAGCTTTCTTT
.	few	TRBV11-1	13	TRBJ2-7	CASSLGPGYEQYF	TGTGCCAGCAGCTTGGGTCCAGGCTACGAGCAGTACTTC
.	.	TRBV29-1	12	TRBJ1-1	CSGCWENTEAFF	TGCAGCGGATGTTGGGAGAACACTGAAGCTTTCTTT
TRBD1	.	TRBV18	14	TRBJ1-1	CASSTTGGDAEAFF	TGTGCCAGCTCAACTACAGGGGGGGACGCTGAAGCTTTCTTT
TRBD1	.	TRBV5-6	16	TRBJ1-2	CASSWNEQGSLYGYTF	TGTGCCAGCAGCTGGAACGAACAGGGGTCCCTCTATGGCTACACCTTC
.	.	TRBV18	16	TRBJ1-5	CASSPFVADSNQPQHF	TGTGCCAGCTCACCATTCGTCGCAGATAGCAATCAGCCCCAGCATTTT
.	.	TRBV28	13	TRBJ1-5	CASIPAIHQPQHF	TGTGCCAGCATTCCAGCCATCCATCAGCCCCAGCATTTT
.	few	TRBV29-1	13	TRBJ2-2	CSVESPRAGELFF	TGCAGCGTTGAATCCCCGCGGGCCGGGGAGCTGTTTTTT
.	.	TRBV7-6	12	TRBJ2-5	CASYRHQETQYF	TGTGCCAGTTACAGACATCAAGAGACCCAGTACTTC
TRBD1	.	TRBV28	13	TRBJ1-2	CASNEDRENGYTF	TGTGCCAGCAATGAAGACAGGGAGAATGGCTACACCTTC
.	.	TRBV11-2	13	TRBJ2-3	CASSLDRTDTQYF	TGTGCCAGCAGCTTAGATCGCACAGATACGCAGTATTTT
.	.	TRBV19	13	TRBJ2-7	CASSIGVPYEQYF	TGTGCCAGCAGTATCGGGGTCCCCTACGAGCAGTACTTC
.	.	TRBV30	13	TRBJ2-7	CAWSARLRGEQYF	TGTGCCTGGAGTGCCCGCTTGCGCGGGGAGCAGTACTTC
TRBD1	once	TRBV11-3	17	TRBJ2-3	CASSLRRGRGYTDTQYF	TGTGCCAGCAGCTTGAGACGGGGCAGGGGGTATACAGATACGCAGTATTTT
.	.	TRBV7-8	15	TRBJ1-5	CASSLGLSGNQPQHF	TGTGCCAGCAGCTTAGGACTTTCCGGCAATCAGCCCCAGCATTTT
.	.	TRBV6-5	16	TRBJ2-2	CASSYSIQGGTGELFF	TGTGCCAGCAGTTACTCGATACAGGGAGGCACCGGGGAGCTGTTTTTT
.	.	TRBV12-5	17	TRBJ2-1	CASGLVLGGTTYNEQFF	TGTGCTAGTGGTTTGGTACTAGGGGGGACTACCTACAATGAGCAGTTCTTC
.	.	TRBV7-9	17	TRBJ1-2	CASSLSSAAGGNYGYTF	TGTGCCAGCAGCTTAAGCTCCGCCGCGGGAGGAAACTATGGCTACACCTTC
TRBD2	.	TRBV7-3	16	TRBJ2-2	CASSLSPSGSAGELFF	TGTGCCAGCAGCTTATCGCCTAGCGGGAGCGCCGGGGAGCTGTTTTTT
.	.	TRBV5-8	15	TRBJ2-5	CASSVRGYLQETQYF	TGTGCCAGCAGTGTTAGGGGGTACCTGCAAGAGACCCAGTACTTC